This paragraph reports one TCR beta chain. Its antigen is not identified. Per germline, CDR1 GTSNPN and CDR2 SVGIG (reference sequence). V dropped 0 bases and J dropped 3 bases, with 8 bases sitting between them. This CDR3 region has 14 residues. Clones were read by immunoSEQ multiplex PCR, and TCRdb kept only the in-frame ones, dropping some. The sample lists 85,000 to 90,000 clones, around 90% seen once, with about 5.4% in the top ten. This sample was taken from a study of T cell responses to AZD1222 COVID-19 vaccine. Study results and caveats: Once two AZD1222 doses were given, Spike-specific TCR breadth and depth went up. Regions 160-218 and 743-854 dominated among vaccine-associated CD4 TCRs spanning spike. Repertoire sampling happened only post peak T cell response.

Pooled samples include second doses given at about 4 or 12 weeks. The sequence was obtained from an adult who received the AZD1222 COVID-19 vaccine. This chain joins TRBV30 and TRBJ1-4, with no clear D. Source: peripheral blood, taken 28 days after the second AZD1222 dose. The CDR3 region has the DNA TGTGCCTGGAGTGTAGGCCAGCCTAATGAAAAACTGTTTTTT. It is translated as CAWSVGQPNEKLFF.